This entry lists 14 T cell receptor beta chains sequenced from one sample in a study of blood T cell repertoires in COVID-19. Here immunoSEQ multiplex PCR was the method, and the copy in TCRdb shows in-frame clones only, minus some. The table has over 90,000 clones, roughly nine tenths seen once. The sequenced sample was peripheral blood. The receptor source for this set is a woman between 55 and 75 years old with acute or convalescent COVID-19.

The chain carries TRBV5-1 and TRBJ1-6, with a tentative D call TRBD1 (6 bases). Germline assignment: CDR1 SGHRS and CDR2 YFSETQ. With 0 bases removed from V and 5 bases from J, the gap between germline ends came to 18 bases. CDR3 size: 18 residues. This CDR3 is CASSLVVTGGTNNSPLHF. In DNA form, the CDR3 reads TGCGCCAGCAGCTTGGTGGTGACGGGGGGCACCAATAATTCACCCCTCCACTTT.

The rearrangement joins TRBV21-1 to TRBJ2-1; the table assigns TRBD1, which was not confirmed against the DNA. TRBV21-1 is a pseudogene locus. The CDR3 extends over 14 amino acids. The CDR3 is CASPGGQSYNEQFF. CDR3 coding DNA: TGTGCCAGCCCTGGCGGACAATCCTACAATGAGCAGTTCTTC.

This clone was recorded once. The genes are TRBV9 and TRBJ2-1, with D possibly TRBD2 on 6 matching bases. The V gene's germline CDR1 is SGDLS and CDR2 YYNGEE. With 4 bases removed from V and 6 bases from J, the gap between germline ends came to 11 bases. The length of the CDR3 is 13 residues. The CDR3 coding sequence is TGTGCCAGCAGCCCGACTAGTACCAATGAGCAGTTCTTC. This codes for CASSPTSTNEQFF.

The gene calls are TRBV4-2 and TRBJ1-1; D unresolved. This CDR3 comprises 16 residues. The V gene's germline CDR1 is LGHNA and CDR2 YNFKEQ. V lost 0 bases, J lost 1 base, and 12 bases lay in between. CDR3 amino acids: CASSQDPTHTNTEAFF. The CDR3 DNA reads TGTGCCAGCAGCCAAGACCCAACCCACACGAACACTGAAGCTTTCTTT.

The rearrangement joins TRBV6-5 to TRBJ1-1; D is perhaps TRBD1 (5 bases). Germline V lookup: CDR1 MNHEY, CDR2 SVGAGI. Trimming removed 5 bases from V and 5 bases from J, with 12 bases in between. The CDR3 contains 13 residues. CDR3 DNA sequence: TGTGCCAGCAGTAGACAGCCAGGGACTGAAGCTTTCTTT. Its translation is CASSRQPGTEAFF.

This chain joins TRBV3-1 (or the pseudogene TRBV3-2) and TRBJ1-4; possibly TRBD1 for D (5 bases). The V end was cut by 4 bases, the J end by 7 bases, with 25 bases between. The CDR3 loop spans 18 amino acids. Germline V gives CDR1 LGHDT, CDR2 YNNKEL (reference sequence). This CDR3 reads CASSPPGTGGRRVEKLFF. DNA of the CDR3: TGTGCCAGCAGCCCCCCCGGTACAGGCGGTAGACGCGTTGAAAAACTGTTTTTT.

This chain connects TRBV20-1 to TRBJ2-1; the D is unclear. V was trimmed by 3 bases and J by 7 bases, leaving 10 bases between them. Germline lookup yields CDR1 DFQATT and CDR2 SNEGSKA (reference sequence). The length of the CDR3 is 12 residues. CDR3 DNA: TGCAGTGCTAGTACGAGGCTGAATGAGCAGTTCTTC. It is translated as CSASTRLNEQFF.

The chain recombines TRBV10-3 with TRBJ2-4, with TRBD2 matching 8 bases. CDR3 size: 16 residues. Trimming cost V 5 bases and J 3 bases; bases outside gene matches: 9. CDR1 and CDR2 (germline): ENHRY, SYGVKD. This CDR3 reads CAISNTYGRVKNIQYF. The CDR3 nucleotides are TGTGCCATCAGTAATACTTACGGGAGGGTCAAAAACATTCAGTACTTC.

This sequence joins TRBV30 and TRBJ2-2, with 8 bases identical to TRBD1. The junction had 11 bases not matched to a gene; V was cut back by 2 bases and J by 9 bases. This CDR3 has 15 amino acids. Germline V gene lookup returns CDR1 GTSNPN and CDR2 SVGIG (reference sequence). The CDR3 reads CAWSTKDRALRELFF. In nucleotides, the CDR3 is TGTGCCTGGAGTACCAAGGACAGGGCCTTAAGGGAGCTGTTTTTT. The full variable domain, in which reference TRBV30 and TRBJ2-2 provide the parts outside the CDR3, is SQTIHQWPATLVQPVGSPLSLECTVEGTSNPNLYWYRQAAGRGLQLLFYSVGIGQISSEVPQNLSASRPQDRQFILSSKKLLLSDSGFYLCAWSTKDRALRELFFGEGSRLTVL.

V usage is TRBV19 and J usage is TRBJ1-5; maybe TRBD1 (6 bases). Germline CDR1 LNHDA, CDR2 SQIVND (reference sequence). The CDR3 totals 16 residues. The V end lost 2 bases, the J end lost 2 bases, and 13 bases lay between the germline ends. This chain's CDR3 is CASSINPTGRNQPQHF. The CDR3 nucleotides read TGTGCCAGTAGTATAAACCCGACAGGTCGCAATCAGCCCCAGCATTTT.

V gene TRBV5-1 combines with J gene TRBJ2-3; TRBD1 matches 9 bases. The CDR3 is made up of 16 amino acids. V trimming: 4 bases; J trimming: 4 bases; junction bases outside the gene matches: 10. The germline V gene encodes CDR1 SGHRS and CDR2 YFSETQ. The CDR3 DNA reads TGCGCCAGCAGCCCGGGACAGGGTAAGGGCGCAGATACGCAGTATTTT. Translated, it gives CASSPGQGKGADTQYF. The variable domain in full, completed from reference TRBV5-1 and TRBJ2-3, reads KAGVTQTPRYLIKTRGQQVTLSCSPISGHRSVSWYQQTPGQGLQFLFEYFSETQRNKGNFPGRFSGRQFSNSRSEMNVSTLELGDSALYLCASSPGQGKGADTQYFGPGTRLTVL.

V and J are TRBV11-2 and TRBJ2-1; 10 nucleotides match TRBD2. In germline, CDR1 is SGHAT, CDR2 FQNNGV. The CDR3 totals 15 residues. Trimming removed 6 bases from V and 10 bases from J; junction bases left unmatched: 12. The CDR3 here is CASRASGRALGEQFF. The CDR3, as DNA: TGTGCCAGCAGGGCGAGCGGGAGGGCCCTCGGAGAGCAGTTCTTC.

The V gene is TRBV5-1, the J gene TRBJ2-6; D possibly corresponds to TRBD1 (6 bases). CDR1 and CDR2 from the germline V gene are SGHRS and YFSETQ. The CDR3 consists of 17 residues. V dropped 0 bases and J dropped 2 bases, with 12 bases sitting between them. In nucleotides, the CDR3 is TGCGCCAGCAGCTTGGGGGAACAGGGAACTGGGGCCAACGTCCTGACTTTC. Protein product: CASSLGEQGTGANVLTF.

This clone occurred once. Here the CDR3 reads CAWSVTENQPQHF. The DNA of the CDR3 is TGTGCCTGGAGTGTGACAGAGAATCAGCCCCAGCATTTT. V and J are TRBV30 and TRBJ1-5; possible D gene TRBD1, 5 bases. Germline values: CDR1 GTSNPN, CDR2 SVGIG (reference sequence). V was clipped by 0 bases and J by 4 bases, with 7 bases between them. The length of the CDR3 is 13 residues.